This is a list of T cell receptor beta chains from one sample in a study of cytomegalovirus exposure and HLA in healthy donors. Data came from immunoSEQ multiplex PCR; TCRdb stores just in-frame clones and leaves some out. The repertoire holds about 260,000 clones, with around 90% as singletons. The sample taken for sequencing was PBMCs. These receptor sequences come from a woman in her twenties or thirties in good health and CMV-seronegative. Each CDR3 is given with its conserved first and last residue. Fields, in order: V gene, J gene, D gene, clone size, CDR3 protein, CDR3 DNA. A D gene is named only where the DNA matches it firmly. A row's size may be missing; if present it is once, few, many or a size class.

>TRBV4-2|TRBJ2-5|TRBD1|-
CASSRRQGGEETQYF
TGTGCCAGCAGCCGTAGACAGGGTGGAGAGGAGACCCAGTACTTC
>TRBV9|TRBJ1-2|-|-
CASSYREGGAGLSAAGYTF
TGTGCCAGCAGCTACAGAGAGGGGGGCGCAGGGCTCAGTGCTGCTGGCTACACCTTC
>TRBV5-1|TRBJ1-1|-|-
CASSQTSGLRTEAFF
TGCGCCAGCAGTCAGACTTCTGGGCTGCGAACTGAAGCTTTCTTT
>TRBV29-1|TRBJ1-1|-|-
CSAEVGNTEAFF
TGCAGCGCCGAAGTAGGGAACACTGAAGCTTTCTTT
>TRBV28|TRBJ2-7|-|-
CASSLWGEQYF
TGTGCCAGCAGTTTATGGGGCGAGCAGTACTTC
>TRBV5-8|TRBJ2-6|-|-
CASGGLGAGANVLTF
TGTGCCAGCGGGGGTCTGGGGGCTGGGGCCAACGTCCTGACTTTC
>TRBV5-1|TRBJ2-5|TRBD2|once
CASSLDQREEETQYF
TGCGCCAGCAGCTTGGATCAGCGGGAGGAGGAGACCCAGTACTTC
>TRBV9|TRBJ2-4|-|-
CASSVDGGGLKNIQYF
TGTGCCAGCAGCGTAGACGGGGGAGGCCTAAAAAACATTCAGTACTTC
>TRBV6-1|TRBJ1-2|TRBD1|few
CASSGTGESYGYTF
TGTGCCAGCAGTGGGACAGGGGAGTCCTATGGCTACACCTTC
>TRBV7-9|TRBJ2-1|-|-
CASSFLFSVNEQFF
TGTGCCAGCAGCTTTCTTTTCTCGGTAAATGAGCAGTTCTTC
>TRBV5-1|TRBJ2-7|TRBD2|-
CASSLSSGSPMGEQYF
TGCGCCAGCAGCTTGTCTAGCGGGAGTCCTATGGGCGAGCAGTACTTC
>TRBV19|TRBJ2-7|-|-
CASSAGTGSYEQYF
TGTGCCAGTAGTGCCGGGACGGGCTCCTACGAGCAGTACTTC
>TRBV28|TRBJ2-7|-|-
CASSLGRYEQYF
TGTGCCAGCAGTTTGGGCAGATACGAGCAGTACTTC
>TRBV6-7|TRBJ1-4|-|-
CASSCYRVGGEKLFF
TGTGCCAGCAGTTGCTACAGGGTAGGAGGGGAAAAACTGTTTTTT
>TRBV28|TRBJ2-7|TRBD2|-
CASSLGELAMGEQYF
TGTGCCAGCAGTTTGGGAGAACTAGCGATGGGGGAGCAGTACTTC
>TRBV30|TRBJ2-1|TRBD2|-
CAWSVLAGGDNEQFF
TGTGCCTGGAGTGTCCTAGCGGGAGGGGACAATGAGCAGTTCTTC
>TRBV5-1|TRBJ2-3|-|-
CASSLGQGPSTDTQYF
TGCGCCAGCAGCTTGGGGCAGGGGCCTAGCACAGATACGCAGTATTTT
>TRBV6-1|TRBJ2-1|TRBD2|-
CASSEASGSHNEQFF
TGTGCCAGCAGTGAGGCTAGCGGGAGCCACAATGAGCAGTTCTTC
>TRBV6-1|TRBJ1-3|TRBD1|-
CASREQGLFSGNTIYF
TGTGCCAGCAGGGAACAGGGGCTCTTTAGTGGAAACACCATATATTTT
>TRBV19|TRBJ2-7|TRBD1|once
CATTPGQGSYEQYF
TGTGCCACCACCCCGGGACAGGGGAGCTACGAGCAGTACTTC
>TRBV9|TRBJ2-2|TRBD1|-
CASSVDKRQGRFGELFF
TGTGCCAGCAGCGTAGATAAAAGACAGGGAAGATTCGGGGAGCTGTTTTTT
>TRBV5-4|TRBJ2-5|-|-
CASSSLDGQETQYF
TGTGCCAGCAGCTCCTTGGACGGTCAAGAGACCCAGTACTTC
>TRBV6-5|TRBJ1-5|TRBD1|few
CASRIQGADQPQHF
TGTGCCAGCAGAATACAGGGGGCAGATCAGCCCCAGCATTTT
>TRBV30|TRBJ1-5|-|-
CAFTKQGFQPQHF
TGTGCCTTTACAAAACAGGGTTTTCAGCCCCAGCATTTT
>TRBV7-2|TRBJ2-1|TRBD2|-
CASSPLAGGLYNEQFF
TGTGCCAGCAGCCCTCTAGCGGGAGGACTCTACAATGAGCAGTTCTTC
>TRBV25-1|TRBJ2-2|TRBD1|once
CASSGSGTDNTGELFF
TGTGCCAGCAGTGGGTCCGGGACAGACAACACCGGGGAGCTGTTTTTT
>TRBV6-1|TRBJ2-7|-|-
CASSEAPGPLYEQYF
TGTGCCAGCAGTGAAGCGCCAGGTCCGCTCTACGAGCAGTACTTC